This record looks at one T cell receptor (beta chain) sequence and its context. Clones were sequenced by immunoSEQ multiplex PCR, and TCRdb holds only the in-frame ones, with some missing. The sample carries around 200,000 clones, over 65% recorded once. This specimen belongs to a study of blood T cell repertoires in COVID-19. About the research overall: The United States, Italy and Spain provided the acute and convalescent COVID-19 samples.

The CDR3 is made up of 16 amino acids. V lost 6 bases and J lost 5, with 19 bases in between. Per germline, CDR1 LNHDA and CDR2 SQIVND (reference sequence). Sample: peripheral blood. The clonotype comes from a person aged 70 to 80 with COVID-19, enrolled during active disease. The V gene is TRBV19, the J gene TRBJ2-2; D is possibly TRBD1 (5 bases). The CDR3 bases are TGTGCCAGTAGAGCCCAGGGTGGGGCCCCTACCGGGGAGCTGTTTTTT. This encodes CASRAQGGAPTGELFF.